This T cell receptor (beta chain) was captured by sequencing in a study of T cell responses to AZD1222 COVID-19 vaccine. Study-level findings and limits: Spike-specific TCR repertoires showed rising breadth and depth after two AZD1222 doses. The repertoires were collected only after the peak T cell response. The span of vaccine-associated CD4 TCRs extended across spike, with dominance at 160-218 and 743-854. There were mostly white British donors and more females than males, and clonal diversity was possibly underestimated.

A note on this clone: Its antigen is not identified.

Assay used: immunoSEQ multiplex PCR; TCRdb lists only in-frame clones, some missing. This table holds approximately 150,000 clones, 91% found once. Trimming at V came to 3 bases and at J to 5 bases, leaving 5 bases not matched to a gene. Per germline, CDR1 MDHEN and CDR2 SYDVKM. The CDR3 extends over 14 amino acids. The receptor comes from an adult who received the MenACWY meningococcal vaccine as a control. The input for sequencing was peripheral blood, taken 28 days after the second dose of the MenACWY control vaccine. The V and J genes are TRBV28 and TRBJ1-2, with 8 nucleotides matching TRBD1. In DNA, the CDR3 is TGTGCCAGCAGTTTCGCACGACAGGGGTATGGCTACACCTTC. Its protein is CASSFARQGYGYTF.